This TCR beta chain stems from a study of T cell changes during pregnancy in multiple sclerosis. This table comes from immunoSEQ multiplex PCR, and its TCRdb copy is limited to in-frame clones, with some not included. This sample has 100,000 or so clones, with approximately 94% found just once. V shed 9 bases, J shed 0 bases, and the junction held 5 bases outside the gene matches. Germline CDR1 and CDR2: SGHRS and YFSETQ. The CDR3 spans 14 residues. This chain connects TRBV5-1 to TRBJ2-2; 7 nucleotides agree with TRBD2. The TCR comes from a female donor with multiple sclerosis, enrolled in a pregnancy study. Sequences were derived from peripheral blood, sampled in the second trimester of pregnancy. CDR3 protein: CANRLAANTGELFF. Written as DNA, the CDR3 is TGCGCCAACCGACTAGCAGCGAACACCGGGGAGCTGTTTTTT.